A single sample gave rise to the 32 T cell receptor beta chains below, sequenced in a study of shared clonotypes between healthy human individuals. Sequencing used immunoSEQ multiplex PCR; TCRdb keeps in-frame clones, though not all of them. The data show 450,000 to 600,000 clones, with approximately 79% seen just once and approximately 12% held by the top ten. Sequencing used PBMCs. These receptors came from a middle-aged woman in good health. Some clones in this sample may be carry-over from other donors' samples.

The chain links TRBV28 to TRBJ1-5; D unclear. Germline loops: CDR1 MDHEN, CDR2 SYDVKM. The CDR3 covers 16 residues. V lost 4 bases and J 4 bases, leaving 17 bases between the germline ends. The DNA of the CDR3 is TGTGCCAGCAGTTCCCCGCCTGGACGGGGAAATCAGCCCCAGCATTTT. Amino acid sequence: CASSSPPGRGNQPQHF.

The rearrangement uses TRBV5-1 and TRBJ2-7; possible D gene TRBD2, 6 bases. This CDR3 comprises 16 residues. The germline V gene has CDR1 SGHRS and CDR2 YFSETQ. Trimming removed 0 bases from V and 0 bases from J, with 13 bases in between. The CDR3 DNA sequence: TGCGCCAGCAGCTTGGAGGAGGGATCCCCCTCCTACGAGCAGTACTTC. Its protein is CASSLEEGSPSYEQYF.

This clone came up once. The chain combines TRBV18 with TRBJ1-5; weak D call: TRBD1 (5 bases). The CDR3 length is 16 residues. Germline values: CDR1 KGHSH, CDR2 LQKENI. V lost 4 bases and J 0 bases, leaving 13 bases between the germline ends. CDR3 sequence (DNA): TGTGCCAGCTCACTGGTAGGGGCCGGTAGCAATCAGCCCCAGCATTTT. This codes for CASSLVGAGSNQPQHF. Combining the CDR3 with reference TRBV18 and TRBJ1-5 gives the whole variable domain NAGVMQNPRHLVRRRGQEARLRCSPMKGHSHVYWYRQLPEEGLKFMVYLQKENIIDESGMPKERFSAEFPKEGPSILRIQQVVRGDSAAYFCASSLVGAGSNQPQHFGDGTRLSIL.

This clone was recorded only once. The chain links TRBV28 to TRBJ1-2; D not resolved. From germline, CDR1 is MDHEN and CDR2 SYDVKM. The CDR3 loop spans 14 amino acids. V gave up 3 bases and J gave up 4 bases, with 12 bases separating them. The CDR3 DNA is TGTGCCAGCAGTTTTTACCCGTTGGGCTATGGCTACACCTTC. Residues: CASSFYPLGYGYTF.

V is TRBV28 and J is TRBJ2-1; D may be TRBD2 (6 bases). The ends were cut back, 6 bases at V and 4 bases at J, with 19 bases in the middle. CDR3 length: 16 amino acids. CDR1 and CDR2 (germline): MDHEN, SYDVKM. The CDR3 nucleotides read TGTGCCAGCAGAACCTCTAGCTCCGGGGGTTACAATGAGCAGTTCTTC. Protein: CASRTSSSGGYNEQFF.

This clone was seen only once. The chain recombines TRBV4-1 with TRBJ2-2; 11 nucleotides agree with TRBD2. This CDR3 has 18 amino acids. The V gene end was trimmed by 6 bases and the J gene end by 3 bases; junction bases not matched to a gene: 12. Germline V gene lookup returns CDR1 MGHRA and CDR2 YSYEKL. CDR3 region: CASSTRGSGRAYTGELFF. In DNA form, the CDR3 reads TGCGCCAGCAGTACCAGGGGTAGCGGGAGGGCTTACACCGGGGAGCTGTTTTTT.

Only one count was recorded for this clone. The chain uses TRBV10-2 and TRBJ2-4, with D possibly TRBD1 on 5 matching bases. The CDR3 sequence is 15 residues long. Looked up from germline, CDR1 is WSHSY and CDR2 is SAAADI. V was trimmed by 4 bases and J by 0 bases, leaving 10 bases between them. CDR3 nucleotides: TGCGCCAGCAGTGTTAAGACAGTAGCCAAAAACATTCAGTACTTC. This sequence encodes CASSVKTVAKNIQYF.

This clone occurred a few times. The chain couples TRBV30 to TRBJ2-7; D is unresolved. V shed 4 bases and J shed 0 bases, with 10 bases lying between them. This CDR3 comprises 13 residues. Germline CDR1 is GTSNPN and CDR2 is SVGIG (reference sequence). The CDR3 DNA reads as TGTGCCTGGATGTACCCGCTCTCCTACGAGCAGTACTTC. Translation gives CAWMYPLSYEQYF.

The chain is built from TRBV5-1 and TRBJ1-3, with a possible D match to TRBD1 (6 bases). V was clipped by 1 base and J by 2 bases, with 13 bases between them. This CDR3 comprises 16 residues. Germline V gene lookup returns CDR1 SGHRS and CDR2 YFSETQ. The CDR3 DNA follows: TGCGCCAGCAGCTTGAGGGGGGAAGCGGCTGGAAACACCATATATTTT. Residues: CASSLRGEAAGNTIYF.

V usage is TRBV11-1 and J usage is TRBJ1-1; no firm D call. The length of the CDR3 is 13 residues. V was clipped by 5 bases and J by 6 bases, with 13 bases between them. Germline CDR1 reads SGHAT; CDR2 reads FQDESV (reference sequence). The CDR3 DNA reads as TGTGCCAGCAGCCCCGATTATGAGGCTGAAGCTTTCTTT. It yields the protein CASSPDYEAEAFF.

V usage is TRBV7-3 and J usage is TRBJ2-1; no definite D call. The CDR3 totals 15 residues. Looked up from germline, CDR1 is SGHTA and CDR2 is FQGTGA. Trimming stripped 1 base from V and 4 bases from J, with 11 bases between. CDR3 residues: CASSLISSEYNEQFF. The CDR3 DNA sequence: TGTGCCAGCAGCTTAATCAGTTCTGAGTACAATGAGCAGTTCTTC.

The chain joins TRBV18 to TRBJ2-7; D perhaps matches TRBD1 (6 bases). The CDR3 loop spans 14 amino acids. Germline CDR1 and CDR2: KGHSH and LQKENI. V was cut by 4 bases and J by 0 bases, with 10 bases left in between. CDR3 DNA sequence: TGTGCCAGCTCACTAGACAGGAGCTCCTACGAGCAGTACTTC. Its protein is CASSLDRSSYEQYF.

The chain employs TRBV19 and TRBJ1-5; D call uncertain. CDR1 and CDR2 (germline): LNHDA, SQIVND (reference sequence). Between the trimmed V and J ends, which lost 3 bases and 4 bases, there was a span of 7 bases. The CDR3 has 13 amino acids. The CDR3 sequence is CASSITVNQPQHF. The CDR3 region has the DNA TGTGCCAGTAGTATCACGGTTAATCAGCCCCAGCATTTT.

The chain employs TRBV7-2 and TRBJ1-1; tentative D call: TRBD1 (5 bases). The ends were cut back, 3 bases at V and 1 base at J, with 15 bases in the middle. The germline V gene encodes CDR1 SGHTA and CDR2 FQGNSA. This CDR3 is built from 16 residues. The CDR3 spells CASSFGTPPGNTEAFF. CDR3 DNA sequence: TGTGCCAGCAGCTTTGGGACCCCACCCGGGAACACTGAAGCTTTCTTT.

The chain combines TRBV7-2 with TRBJ2-7, with a possible D match to TRBD1 (5 bases). Trimming took 3 bases from V and 0 from J, leaving 12 bases between them. This CDR3 has 15 amino acids. Per germline, CDR1 SGHTA and CDR2 FQGNSA. This CDR3 reads CASSFSDKLSYEQYF. CDR3 in DNA: TGTGCCAGCAGCTTTTCGGACAAGCTCTCCTACGAGCAGTACTTC.

This chain joins TRBV7-9 and TRBJ1-2; a possible D gene is TRBD1 (5 bases). CDR3 length: 15 residues. Germline V gene sequence: CDR1 SEHNR, CDR2 FQNEAQ (reference sequence). V lost 5 bases, J lost 4 bases, and 17 bases lay in between. The CDR3 region is CASSQQDPALYGYTF. As DNA, the CDR3 is TGTGCCAGCAGCCAACAGGATCCCGCACTCTATGGCTACACCTTC.

The chain combines TRBV28 with TRBJ2-5; 8 positions match TRBD2. The length of the CDR3 is 15 residues. CDR1 is MDHEN, CDR2 SYDVKM, per germline. The V segment lost 6 bases and the J segment 3 bases; nucleotides outside the gene matches: 9. CDR3 amino acids: CASSRGGEGEETQYF. As DNA, the CDR3 is TGTGCCAGCAGCCGGGGGGGCGAGGGGGAAGAGACCCAGTACTTC.

This clone was seen a few times. The rearrangement links TRBV6-1 to TRBJ2-2, with no clear D. The germline CDR1 and CDR2 sequences are MNHNS and SASEGT. This CDR3 has 14 residues. Trimming stripped 4 bases from V and 3 bases from J, with 9 bases between. In nucleotides, the CDR3 is TGTGCCAGCAGTGGTGCTCTGGACACCGGGGAGCTGTTTTTT. This sequence encodes CASSGALDTGELFF.

V gene TRBV5-1 combines with J gene TRBJ1-5; D remains unclear. Trimming removed 0 bases at V and 1 base at J, with 8 bases between. The CDR3 extends over 15 amino acids. The germline V gene encodes CDR1 SGHRS and CDR2 YFSETQ. CDR3: CASSLAPGSNQPQHF. The CDR3 nucleotides are TGCGCCAGCAGCTTGGCCCCGGGAAGCAATCAGCCCCAGCATTTT.

This clone was found many times. The J gene is TRBJ2-1, the V gene TRBV11-2; D may correspond to TRBD1 or TRBD2 (5 bases each). V gave up 5 bases and J gave up 3 bases, with 14 bases separating them. In germline, CDR1 is SGHAT, CDR2 FQNNGV. The CDR3 sequence is 15 residues long. CDR3 bases: TGTGCCAGCAGCGCCCCGGGACGGAACTACAATGAGCAGTTCTTC. The encoded protein is CASSAPGRNYNEQFF.

The V call is TRBV7-6, the J call TRBJ2-7; 7 bases are shared with TRBD2. The J segment lost 4 bases and the V segment lost 8 bases, leaving 5 bases of the junction unmatched. Per germline, CDR1 SGHVS and CDR2 FNYEAQ. The CDR3 contains 12 residues. Here the CDR3 DNA reads TGTGCCAGCGGGAGGGCCGGGTACGAGCAGTACTTC. The encoded protein is CASGRAGYEQYF.

The V and J genes are TRBV7-9 and TRBJ2-5; 9 nucleotides match TRBD2. The V gene end was trimmed by 5 bases and the J gene end by 5 bases; junction bases not matched to a gene: 6. From germline, CDR1 is SEHNR and CDR2 FQNEAQ (reference sequence). This CDR3 region has 14 residues. Here the CDR3 reads CASSTPSGKETQYF. The CDR3 DNA is TGTGCCAGCAGCACCCCTAGCGGGAAGGAGACCCAGTACTTC.

V gene TRBV30 combines with J gene TRBJ2-1; TRBD1 might be the D (5 bases). V was cut by 0 bases and J by 7 bases, with 7 bases left in between. The CDR3 length is 12 residues. Germline V gene sequence: CDR1 GTSNPN, CDR2 SVGIG (reference sequence). The CDR3 here is CAWSVHRNEQFF. Here the CDR3 DNA reads TGTGCCTGGAGTGTTCACAGGAATGAGCAGTTCTTC.

The gene calls are TRBV27 and TRBJ2-3; a possible D gene is TRBD2 (5 bases). V was cut by 7 bases and J by 4 bases, with 12 bases left in between. Germline lookup yields CDR1 MNHEY and CDR2 SMNVEV (reference sequence). The length of the CDR3 is 13 residues. The CDR3 DNA is TGTGCCAGCACCCCCCGGGGTGCAGATACGCAGTATTTT. Translation: CASTPRGADTQYF.

The rearrangement joins TRBV19 to TRBJ1-2; TRBD1 agrees at 9 bases. Trimming cost V 3 bases and J 9 bases; bases outside gene matches: 14. The V gene's germline CDR1 is LNHDA and CDR2 SQIVND (reference sequence). The CDR3 covers 16 residues. The CDR3, as DNA: TGTGCCAGTAGTATTGGAGGTGGGGGACAGGGTCGGAGCTACACCTTC. Translation: CASSIGGGGQGRSYTF.

V gene TRBV30 combines with J gene TRBJ2-2, with 7 nucleotides matching TRBD1. Looked up from germline, CDR1 is GTSNPN and CDR2 is SVGIG (reference sequence). The CDR3 loop spans 15 amino acids. Trimming cost V 0 bases and J 1 base; bases outside gene matches: 2. The DNA of the CDR3 is TGTGCCTGGAGTGTTGGGGACAGGAACACCGGGGAGCTGTTTTTT. It codes for CAWSVGDRNTGELFF.

This chain connects TRBV7-3 to TRBJ2-1; D is possibly TRBD2 (6 bases). The V gene's germline CDR1 is SGHTA and CDR2 FQGTGA. V dropped 5 bases and J dropped 2 bases, with 16 bases sitting between them. The CDR3 is 16 residues long. The CDR3 sequence: CASSPGAGSTYNEQFF. DNA for the CDR3: TGTGCCAGCAGCCCCGGAGCGGGCTCGACCTACAATGAGCAGTTCTTC.

There are many counts of this clone. This sequence joins TRBV6-4 and TRBJ2-2; 8 bases match TRBD1. Germline V gene lookup returns CDR1 MRHNA and CDR2 SNTAGT. Germline trimming cut 6 bases from V and 6 bases from J; bases unmatched to any gene: 9. The CDR3 consists of 15 residues. The CDR3, as DNA: TGTGCCAGCAGAGAGGAGACAGGGGCGTCCGGGGAGCTGTTTTTT. Amino acid sequence: CASREETGASGELFF.

V usage is TRBV9 and J usage is TRBJ1-3, with no clear D. The length of the CDR3 is 15 residues. CDR1 and CDR2 from the germline V gene are SGDLS and YYNGEE. Between the trimmed V and J ends, which lost 0 bases and 2 bases, there was a span of 9 bases. The DNA for the CDR3 is TGTGCCAGCAGCGTAGTCGGTGTCACTGGAAACACCATATATTTT. Translation: CASSVVGVTGNTIYF.

The genes are TRBV28 and TRBJ1-1; D possibly corresponds to TRBD1 (6 bases). V was pared by 7 bases and J by 1 base, with 16 bases between. Germline loops: CDR1 MDHEN, CDR2 SYDVKM. CDR3 length: 15 amino acids. The DNA for the CDR3 is TGTGCCAGCACTGGCTGGGGCAGGGGGAACACTGAAGCTTTCTTT. Encoded protein: CASTGWGRGNTEAFF.

This clone was observed a few times. The gene calls are TRBV7-2 and TRBJ2-1; D unclear. V was clipped by 2 bases and J by 5 bases, with 10 bases between them. Germline loops: CDR1 SGHTA, CDR2 FQGNSA. The CDR3 extends over 14 amino acids. This chain's CDR3 is CASSLYVLDNEQFF. The CDR3 DNA reads as TGTGCCAGCAGCTTATACGTCCTCGACAATGAGCAGTTCTTC.

The chain combines TRBV4-1 with TRBJ1-1; D is perhaps TRBD1 (5 bases). The CDR3 is 15 residues long. Trimming pared 1 base from V and 4 bases from J, leaving 13 bases between. Looked up from germline, CDR1 is MGHRA and CDR2 is YSYEKL. CDR3 in DNA: TGCGCCAGCAGCCAAGTATACAGGATAGGCACTGAAGCTTTCTTT. The encoded protein is CASSQVYRIGTEAFF.